This entry describes one T cell receptor (beta chain). Its antigen is still unknown. The V gene's germline CDR1 is SEHNR and CDR2 FQNEAQ (reference sequence). The CDR3 has 15 residues. Trimming removed 5 bases at V and 2 bases at J, with 16 bases between. The source of the sample is a study of molecular identifiers for immune sequencing clone quantification. The sorting of naive CD8 T cells used the CD8+CD4-CCR7+CD45RA+ phenotype. TCRdb re-called the PCR reads through MiXCR, storing one row per CDR3 protein. In the table there are about 36,000 distinct CDR3 sequences, approximately 17% of which are singletons. General observations from the study: Naive cells had under 1% of molecules in clones above 20 RNA copies, effectors over 99%.

Material: naive CD8+ T cells from blood, with Jurkat cell RNA spiked in. Subset of the sample: FACS-sorted CD8+CD4-CCR7+CD45RA+ naive T cells. The rearrangement joins TRBV7-9 to TRBJ2-7, with D tentatively TRBD1 (6 bases). The TCR comes from a human donor in good health. Some libraries in this study had Jurkat cell RNA spiked in. CDR3 protein: CASSPPQGNAYEQYF. CDR3 DNA: TGTGCCAGCAGCCCACCACAGGGAAATGCCTACGAGCAGTACTTC.